This T cell receptor beta chain was recovered during a study of blood T cells in healthy people across ages. In the study overall: Every two T cells gave about one barcoded beta molecule via template switching.

Primed by a sample-barcoded 5' primer and a J-beta primer mix, a second PCR proceeded for about 7 to 11 cycles. TCRdb re-analysed the 5' RACE reads in MiXCR, keeping a single row per CDR3 protein. Found here are about 1,000,000 distinct CDR3 sequences, under 55% of them singletons; the top ten hold approximately 20%. The CDR3 contains 13 residues. Trimming took off 1 base at V and 4 bases at J, with 6 bases between the two ends. The V gene's germline CDR1 is LGHNA and CDR2 YNFKEQ. Isolation recovered at least 6 million PBMCs from every sample. This TCR was sampled from a woman aged 55 to 70 in good health. The J gene is TRBJ2-3, the V gene TRBV4-2, with no clear D. The sequencing sample was made of blood. In DNA form, the CDR3 reads TGTGCCAGCAGCCAAGTCCCCGCAGATACGCAGTATTTT. Translating gives CASSQVPADTQYF.